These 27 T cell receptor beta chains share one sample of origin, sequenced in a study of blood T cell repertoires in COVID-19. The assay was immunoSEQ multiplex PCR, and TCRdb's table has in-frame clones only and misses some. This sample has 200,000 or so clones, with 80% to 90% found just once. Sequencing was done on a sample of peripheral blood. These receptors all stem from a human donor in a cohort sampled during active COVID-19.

CDR3 in amino acids: CASSEPGLRTDTQYF. CDR3 DNA sequence: TGTGCCAGCAGTGAACCGGGACTCCGCACAGATACGCAGTATTTT. The V gene is TRBV6-1, the J gene TRBJ2-3; TRBD2 might be the D (6 bases). Germline CDR1 MNHNS, CDR2 SASEGT. V was cut by 2 bases and J by 1 base, with 10 bases left in between. The CDR3 is 15 residues long.

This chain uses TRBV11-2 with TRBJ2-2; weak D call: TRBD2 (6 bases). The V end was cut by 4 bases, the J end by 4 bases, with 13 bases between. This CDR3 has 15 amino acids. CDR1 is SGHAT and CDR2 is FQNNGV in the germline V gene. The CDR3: CASSSLRDSTGELFF. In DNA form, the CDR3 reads TGTGCCAGCAGCTCTCTCCGGGACTCCACCGGGGAGCTGTTTTTT.

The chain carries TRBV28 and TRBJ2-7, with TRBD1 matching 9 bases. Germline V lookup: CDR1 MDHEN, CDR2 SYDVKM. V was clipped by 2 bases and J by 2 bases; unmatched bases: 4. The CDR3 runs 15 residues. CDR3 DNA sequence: TGTGCCAGCAGTTTACTGGGACAGGGACCCTACGAGCAGTACTTC. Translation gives CASSLLGQGPYEQYF.

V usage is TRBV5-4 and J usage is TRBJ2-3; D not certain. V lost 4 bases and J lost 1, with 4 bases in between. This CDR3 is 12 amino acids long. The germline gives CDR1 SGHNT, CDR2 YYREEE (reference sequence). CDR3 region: CASSLRTDTQYF. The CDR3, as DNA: TGTGCCAGCAGCCTACGCACAGATACGCAGTATTTT.

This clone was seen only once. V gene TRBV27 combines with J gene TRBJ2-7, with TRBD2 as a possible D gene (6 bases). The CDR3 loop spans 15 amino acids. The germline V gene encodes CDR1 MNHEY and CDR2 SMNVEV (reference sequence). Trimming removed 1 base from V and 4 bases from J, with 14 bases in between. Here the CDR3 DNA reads TGTGCCAGCAGTTTATTCTCTAGCGTGCTTTACGAGCAGTACTTC. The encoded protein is CASSLFSSVLYEQYF.

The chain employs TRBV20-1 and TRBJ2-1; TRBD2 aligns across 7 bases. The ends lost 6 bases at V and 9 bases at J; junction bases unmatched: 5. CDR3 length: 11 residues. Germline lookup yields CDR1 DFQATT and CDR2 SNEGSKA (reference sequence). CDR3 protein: CSARLAAEQFF. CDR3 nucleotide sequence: TGCAGTGCGAGACTAGCAGCTGAGCAGTTCTTC.

The CDR3 reads CASKKRGHISGANVLTF. CDR3 in DNA: TGTGCCAGTAAAAAAAGGGGCCATATCTCTGGGGCCAACGTCCTGACTTTC. The rearrangement joins TRBV19 to TRBJ2-6; maybe TRBD1 (5 bases). V was clipped by 7 bases and J by 0 bases, with 16 bases between them. The CDR3 covers 17 residues. The germline V gene has CDR1 LNHDA and CDR2 SQIVND (reference sequence).

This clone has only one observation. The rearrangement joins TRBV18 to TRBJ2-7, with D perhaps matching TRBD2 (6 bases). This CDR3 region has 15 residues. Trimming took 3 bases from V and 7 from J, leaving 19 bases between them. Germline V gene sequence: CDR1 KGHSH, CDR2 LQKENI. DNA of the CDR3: TGTGCCAGCTCACCGGGACGTCGGGTCGGGGGTGAGCAGTACTTC. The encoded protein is CASSPGRRVGGEQYF.

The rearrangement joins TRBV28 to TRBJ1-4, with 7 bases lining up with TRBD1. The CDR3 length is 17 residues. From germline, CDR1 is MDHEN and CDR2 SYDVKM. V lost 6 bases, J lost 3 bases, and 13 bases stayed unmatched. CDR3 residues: CASSKGAGARSNEKLFF. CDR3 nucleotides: TGTGCCAGCAGCAAGGGGGCAGGGGCCCGCTCTAATGAAAAACTGTTTTTT.

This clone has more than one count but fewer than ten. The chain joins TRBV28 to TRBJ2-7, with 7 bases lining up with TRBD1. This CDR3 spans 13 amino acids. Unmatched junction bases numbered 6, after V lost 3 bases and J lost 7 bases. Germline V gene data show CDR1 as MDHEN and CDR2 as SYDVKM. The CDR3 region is CASSFDRVGEQYF. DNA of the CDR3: TGTGCCAGCAGTTTCGACAGGGTGGGGGAGCAGTACTTC.

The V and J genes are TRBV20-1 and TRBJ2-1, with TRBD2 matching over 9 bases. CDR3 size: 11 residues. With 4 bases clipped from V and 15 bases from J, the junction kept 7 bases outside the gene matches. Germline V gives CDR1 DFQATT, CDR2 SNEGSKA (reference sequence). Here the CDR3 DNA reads TGCAGTGCTACCCCGGGACTAGCTTCGTTCTTC. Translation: CSATPGLASFF.

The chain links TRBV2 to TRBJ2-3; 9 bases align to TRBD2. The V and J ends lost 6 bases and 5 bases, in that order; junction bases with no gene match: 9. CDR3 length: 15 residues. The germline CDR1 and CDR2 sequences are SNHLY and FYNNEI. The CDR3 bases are TGTGCCAGCAGAGGACGCGGGAGGGCACTAGATACGCAGTATTTT. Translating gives CASRGRGRALDTQYF.

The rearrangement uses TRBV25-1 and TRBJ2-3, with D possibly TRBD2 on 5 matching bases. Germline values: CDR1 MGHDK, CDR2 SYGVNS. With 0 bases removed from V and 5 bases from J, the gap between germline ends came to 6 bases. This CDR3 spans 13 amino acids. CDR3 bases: TGTGCCAGCAGTGAATACGGAGGAGATACGCAGTATTTT. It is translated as CASSEYGGDTQYF.

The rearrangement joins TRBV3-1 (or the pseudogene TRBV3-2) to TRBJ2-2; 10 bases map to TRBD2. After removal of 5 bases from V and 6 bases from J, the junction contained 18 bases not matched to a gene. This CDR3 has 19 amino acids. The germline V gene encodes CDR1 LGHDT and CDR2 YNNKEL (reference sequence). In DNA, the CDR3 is TGTGCCAGCAGCGGGAAATGGCTAGCGGGAGCAAGAGGACCCGGGGAGCTGTTTTTT. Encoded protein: CASSGKWLAGARGPGELFF.

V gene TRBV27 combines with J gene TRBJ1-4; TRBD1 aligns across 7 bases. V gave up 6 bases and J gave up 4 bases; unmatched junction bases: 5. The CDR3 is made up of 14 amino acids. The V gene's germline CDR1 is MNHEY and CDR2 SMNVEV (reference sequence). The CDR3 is CASSRGQLNEKLFF. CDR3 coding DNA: TGTGCCAGCAGCCGGGGACAGCTTAATGAAAAACTGTTTTTT.

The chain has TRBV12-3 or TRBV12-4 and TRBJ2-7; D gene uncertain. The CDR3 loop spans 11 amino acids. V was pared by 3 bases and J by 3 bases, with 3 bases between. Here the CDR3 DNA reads TGTGCCAGCAGTTTTAACTACGAGCAGTACTTC. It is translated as CASSFNYEQYF.

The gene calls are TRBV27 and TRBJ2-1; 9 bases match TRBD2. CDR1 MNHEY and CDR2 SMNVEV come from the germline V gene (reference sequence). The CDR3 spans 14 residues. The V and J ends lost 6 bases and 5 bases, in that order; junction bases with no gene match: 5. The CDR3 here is CASSGLAHHNEQFF. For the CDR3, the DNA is TGTGCCAGCAGCGGACTAGCGCACCACAATGAGCAGTTCTTC.

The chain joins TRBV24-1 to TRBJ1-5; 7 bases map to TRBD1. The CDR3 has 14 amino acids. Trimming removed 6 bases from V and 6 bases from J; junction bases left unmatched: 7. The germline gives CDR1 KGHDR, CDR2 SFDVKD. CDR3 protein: CATSSTGTAQPQHF. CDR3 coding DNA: TGTGCCACCAGTTCTACTGGGACAGCTCAGCCCCAGCATTTT.

CDR3 nucleotide sequence: TGTGCCAGCAGGAGACAGGGGGCGATTAATCAGCCCCAGCATTTT. It yields the protein CASRRQGAINQPQHF. The J gene is TRBJ1-5, the V gene TRBV6-5; 10 bases map to TRBD1. The trim removed 6 bases at V and 4 bases at J, leaving 6 bases unmatched. The CDR3 has 15 amino acids. Germline V gives CDR1 MNHEY, CDR2 SVGAGI.

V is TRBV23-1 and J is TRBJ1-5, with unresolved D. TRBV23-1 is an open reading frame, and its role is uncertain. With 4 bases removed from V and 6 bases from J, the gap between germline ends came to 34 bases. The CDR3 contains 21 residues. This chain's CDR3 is CASSPGRGLRTSRFLGQPQHF. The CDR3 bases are TGCGCCAGCAGTCCCGGACGGGGATTAAGAACCTCTAGGTTCCTCGGTCAGCCCCAGCATTTT.

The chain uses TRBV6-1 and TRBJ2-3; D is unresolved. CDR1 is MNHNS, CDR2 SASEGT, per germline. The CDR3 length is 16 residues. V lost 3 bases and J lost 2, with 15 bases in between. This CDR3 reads CASSDQFPIHTDTQYF. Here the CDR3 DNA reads TGTGCCAGCAGTGATCAGTTCCCCATTCACACAGATACGCAGTATTTT.

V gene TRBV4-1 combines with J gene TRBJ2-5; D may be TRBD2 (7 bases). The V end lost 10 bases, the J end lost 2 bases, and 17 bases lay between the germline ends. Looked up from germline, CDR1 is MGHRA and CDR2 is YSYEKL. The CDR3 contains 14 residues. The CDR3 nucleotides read TGCGCCACCTCAAGGGGGGGGCCGCAAGAGACCCAGTACTTC. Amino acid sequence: CATSRGGPQETQYF.

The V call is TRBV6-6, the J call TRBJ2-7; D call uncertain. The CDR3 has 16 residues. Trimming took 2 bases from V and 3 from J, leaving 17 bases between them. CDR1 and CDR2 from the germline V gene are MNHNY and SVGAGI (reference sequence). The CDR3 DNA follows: TGTGCCAGCAGTTACGGTGGCAGGAATAAACACTACGAGCAGTACTTC. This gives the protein CASSYGGRNKHYEQYF.

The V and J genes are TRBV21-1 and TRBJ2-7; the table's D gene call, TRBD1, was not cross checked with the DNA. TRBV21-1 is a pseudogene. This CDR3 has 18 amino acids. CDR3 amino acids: CASSKSCQGCRSLYEQYF. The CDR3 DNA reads TGTGCCAGCAGCAAATCGTGTCAGGGTTGCCGAAGTCTCTACGAGCAGTACTTC.

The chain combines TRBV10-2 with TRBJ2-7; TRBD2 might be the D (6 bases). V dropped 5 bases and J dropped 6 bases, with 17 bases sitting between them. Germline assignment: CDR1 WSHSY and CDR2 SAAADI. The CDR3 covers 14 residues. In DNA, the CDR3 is TGCGCCAGCAGTCGTGGGGATTCGGGGGTCGAGCAGTACTTC. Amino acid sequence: CASSRGDSGVEQYF.

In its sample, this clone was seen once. The CDR3 sequence: CATFPGGQGVDGELFF. The CDR3 DNA reads TGTGCCACCTTCCCAGGGGGACAGGGGGTGGACGGGGAGCTGTTTTTT. The chain has TRBV10-3 and TRBJ2-2; 11 bases match TRBD1. Germline values: CDR1 ENHRY, CDR2 SYGVKD. The CDR3 loop spans 16 amino acids. V lost 10 bases and J lost 7; bases outside the gene matches: 14.

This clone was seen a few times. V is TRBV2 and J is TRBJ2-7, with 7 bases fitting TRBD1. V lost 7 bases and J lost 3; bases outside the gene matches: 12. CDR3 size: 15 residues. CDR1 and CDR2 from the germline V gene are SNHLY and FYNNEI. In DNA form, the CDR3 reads TGTGCCAGCAATCTTAGGGGGCGGTTAGGCTACGAGCAGTACTTC. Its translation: CASNLRGRLGYEQYF.